The 24 T cell receptor beta chains given below trace back to one sample, sequenced in a study of T-cell memory formation after mild COVID-19. TCRdb passed the 5' RACE reads through MiXCR, listing each CDR3 protein once. The table has about 210,000 distinct CDR3 sequences, 10% seen once. Sequencing was performed on PBMCs or a T cell subset sorted from them (not recorded which). These receptor sequences come from a man aged 18 to 30 who had mild COVID-19 (a few samples of this study predate the infection). Cell type and time point are not known.

The rearrangement uses TRBV20-1 and TRBJ2-1, with TRBD2 as a possible D gene (6 bases). The CDR3 length is 16 residues. Deletions cut 6 bases from V and 0 bases from J, with 18 bases between. Germline assignment: CDR1 DFQATT and CDR2 SNEGSKA (reference sequence). CDR3 coding DNA: TGCAGTGCCCAGGCGGGGTGGGAGAGCTCCTACAATGAGCAGTTCTTC. Translating gives CSAQAGWESSYNEQFF.

This clonotype appeared many times. The chain recombines TRBV24-1 with TRBJ1-5; TRBD1 agrees at 7 bases. CDR1 KGHDR and CDR2 SFDVKD come from the germline V gene. The V gene end was trimmed by 10 bases and the J gene end by 1 base; junction bases not matched to a gene: 9. The length of the CDR3 is 15 residues. CDR3 protein: CATGPGQLSNQPQHF. CDR3 nucleotide sequence: TGTGCCACTGGACCGGGACAGTTGAGCAATCAGCCCCAGCATTTT.

The CDR3: CAWSVTKKLFF. The DNA for the CDR3 is TGTGCCTGGAGTGTTACCAAAAAACTGTTTTTT. The rearrangement uses TRBV30 and TRBJ1-4, with D uncertain. V lost 0 bases and J 9 bases, leaving 5 bases between the germline ends. The germline gives CDR1 GTSNPN, CDR2 SVGIG (reference sequence). This CDR3 comprises 11 residues.

Many counts were recorded for this clonotype. This chain joins TRBV9 and TRBJ1-2; TRBD1 is a possible D gene (5 bases). V was clipped by 3 bases and J by 0 bases, with 9 bases between them. The CDR3 runs to 14 residues. Germline V gives CDR1 SGDLS, CDR2 YYNGEE. CDR3 DNA sequence: TGTGCCAGCAGCGCTCAGGGAGCTAACTATGGCTACACCTTC. Encoded protein: CASSAQGANYGYTF.

The V gene is TRBV16, the J gene TRBJ2-7; D possibly corresponds to TRBD2 (6 bases). Germline loops: CDR1 KGHSY, CDR2 FQNENV. This CDR3 has 15 amino acids. V lost 4 bases, J lost 6 bases, and 19 bases lay in between. The CDR3 sequence is CASSPRGEGGGEQYF. DNA for the CDR3: TGTGCCAGCAGCCCACGAGGAGAGGGAGGTGGCGAGCAGTACTTC.

This clonotype has ten or more counts. The gene calls are TRBV5-1 and TRBJ2-3, with D uncertain. This CDR3 is built from 12 residues. Germline V gene lookup returns CDR1 SGHRS and CDR2 YFSETQ. The ends were cut back, 4 bases at V and 5 bases at J, with 8 bases in the middle. The CDR3 protein is CASSRTVDTQYF. The CDR3 coding sequence is TGCGCCAGCAGCCGGACCGTAGATACGCAGTATTTT. Full variable domain (remainder filled in from reference TRBV5-1 and TRBJ2-3): KAGVTQTPRYLIKTRGQQVTLSCSPISGHRSVSWYQQTPGQGLQFLFEYFSETQRNKGNFPGRFSGRQFSNSRSEMNVSTLELGDSALYLCASSRTVDTQYFGPGTRLTVL.

J is TRBJ2-5 and V is TRBV9; TRBD2 might be the D (7 bases). The CDR3 contains 13 residues. Trimming shortened V by 6 bases and J by 5 bases, and 14 bases separated the two germline ends. Germline-derived CDR1 and CDR2 are SGDLS and YYNGEE. CDR3 amino acids: CASTGGGGETQYF. The CDR3 DNA sequence: TGTGCCAGCACCGGCGGGGGCGGTGAGACCCAGTACTTC.

This clonotype was seen a handful of times. The chain links TRBV4-2 to TRBJ2-3; 10 bases align to TRBD1. The V gene end was trimmed by 0 bases and the J gene end by 1 base; junction bases not matched to a gene: 4. The germline gives CDR1 LGHNA, CDR2 YNFKEQ. CDR3 length equals 17 residues. CDR3 in amino acids: CASSQEGTGARTDTQYF. The DNA of the CDR3 is TGTGCCAGCAGCCAAGAGGGGACAGGGGCCCGCACAGATACGCAGTATTTT.

The gene calls are TRBV6-6 and TRBJ2-2; 7 bases agree with TRBD2. V dropped 7 bases and J dropped 1; count of bases not matched to a gene: 9. There are 16 residues in the CDR3. Germline V gene lookup returns CDR1 MNHNY and CDR2 SVGAGI (reference sequence). In nucleotides, the CDR3 is TGTGCCAGCAAACACCGGAGCGGGGAGAACACCGGGGAGCTGTTTTTT. Amino acid sequence: CASKHRSGENTGELFF.

The CDR3 region is CASTSGGATSEAFF. CDR3 bases: TGTGCCAGCACCTCCGGAGGGGCGACCTCTGAAGCTTTCTTT. V is TRBV28 and J is TRBJ1-1; maybe TRBD1 (5 bases). V was pared by 7 bases and J by 6 bases, with 18 bases between. This CDR3 has 14 residues. Germline CDR1 is MDHEN and CDR2 is SYDVKM.

The gene calls are TRBV5-4 and TRBJ2-2; D perhaps matches TRBD1 (6 bases). The CDR3 runs to 15 residues. CDR1 and CDR2 (germline): SGHNT, YYREEE (reference sequence). Trimming cost V 0 bases and J 8 bases, with 14 bases left between them. CDR3 in DNA: TGTGCCAGCAGCTTGGCCGGGACATCCCCGGGGGAGCTGTTTTTT. Its translation: CASSLAGTSPGELFF. Based on the CDR3 plus reference TRBV5-4 and TRBJ2-2, the full variable domain is ETGVTQSPTHLIKTRGQQVTLRCSSQSGHNTVSWYQQALGQGPQFIFQYYREEENGRGNFPPRFSGLQFPNYSSELNVNALELDDSALYLCASSLAGTSPGELFFGEGSRLTVL.

The chain combines TRBV6-2 or TRBV6-3 with TRBJ2-5; D possibly matches TRBD1 or TRBD2 (5 bases each). Germline V lookup: CDR1 MNHEY, CDR2 SVGEGT. The CDR3 consists of 14 residues. V lost 3 bases and J 7 bases, leaving 15 bases between the germline ends. The DNA of the CDR3 is TGTGCCAGCAGTTATCGAGGGACCCTTCGGACCCAGTACTTC. It is translated as CASSYRGTLRTQYF.

The chain joins TRBV6-5 to TRBJ1-5, with D possibly matching TRBD1 (5 bases). This CDR3 contains 17 residues. The V end was cut by 4 bases, the J end by 11 bases, with 27 bases between. The germline gives CDR1 MNHEY, CDR2 SVGAGI. This chain's CDR3 is CASSSQPGFGRKGSQHF. In DNA form, the CDR3 reads TGTGCCAGCAGTTCCCAGCCGGGCTTCGGACGTAAGGGGTCCCAGCATTTT.

The chain couples TRBV7-9 to TRBJ2-3; D not certain. CDR1 SEHNR and CDR2 FQNEAQ come from the germline V gene (reference sequence). The V gene lost 3 bases and the J gene lost 1 base, with 17 bases spanning the gap. The length of the CDR3 is 17 residues. CDR3 amino acids: CASSFLRLGSGTDTQYF. The CDR3 nucleotides are TGTGCCAGCAGCTTCCTCCGATTGGGAAGTGGCACAGATACGCAGTATTTT. Drawing the rest from reference TRBV7-9 and TRBJ2-3, the complete variable domain is DTGVSQNPRHKITKRGQNVTFRCDPISEHNRLYWYRQTLGQGPEFLTYFQNEAQLEKSRLLSDRFSAERPKGSFSTLEIQRTEQGDSAMYLCASSFLRLGSGTDTQYFGPGTRLTVL.

This clonotype was counted a few times. The chain employs TRBV27 and TRBJ1-6; 7 bases line up with TRBD1. CDR1 is MNHEY and CDR2 is SMNVEV in the germline V gene (reference sequence). There are 16 residues in the CDR3. V lost 5 bases and J lost 6; bases outside the gene matches: 10. CDR3 DNA sequence: TGTGCCAGCAGTCTGGGGAGGGACAGAAGTAATTCACCCCTCCACTTT. Its translation is CASSLGRDRSNSPLHF.

This chain joins TRBV7-2 and TRBJ1-6; 10 bases are shared with TRBD1. The junction had 5 bases not matched to a gene; V was cut back by 6 bases and J by 9 bases. Germline loops: CDR1 SGHTA, CDR2 FQGNSA. The CDR3 runs 14 residues. The CDR3 spells CASRTGGVSSPLHF. CDR3 DNA sequence: TGTGCCAGCAGGACAGGGGGCGTATCTTCACCCCTCCACTTT.

In its sample, this clonotype was seen a few times. The CDR3 is CSAPETQYF. CDR3 sequence (DNA): TGCAGCGCCCCGGAGACCCAGTACTTC. The chain has TRBV29-1 and TRBJ2-5, with D unclear. This CDR3 spans 9 amino acids. Trimming took off 7 bases at V and 5 bases at J, with 5 bases between the two ends. In germline, CDR1 is SQVTM, CDR2 ANQGSEA.

This clonotype showed up just a few times. The chain couples TRBV5-1 to TRBJ1-5; unclear D gene. This CDR3 comprises 15 residues. Germline assignment: CDR1 SGHRS and CDR2 YFSETQ. Trimming pared 0 bases from V and 4 bases from J, leaving 11 bases between. In nucleotides, the CDR3 is TGCGCCAGCAGCTTGGGGGGATATGGGAATCAGCCCCAGCATTTT. Encoded protein: CASSLGGYGNQPQHF.

CDR3 amino acids: CASSLRGLPPYEQYF. CDR3 nucleotides: TGTGCCAGCAGCTTAAGGGGGCTCCCCCCTTACGAGCAGTACTTC. This chain connects TRBV7-2 to TRBJ2-7; 7 nucleotides align to TRBD1. J lost 4 bases, V lost 2 bases, and 8 bases had no gene match. Germline V gives CDR1 SGHTA, CDR2 FQGNSA. This CDR3 comprises 15 residues.

The chain combines TRBV7-9 with TRBJ2-7, with D tentatively TRBD2 (7 bases). CDR3 length: 14 residues. CDR1 and CDR2 from the germline V gene are SEHNR and FQNEAQ (reference sequence). V dropped 0 bases and J dropped 6 bases, with 12 bases sitting between them. DNA of the CDR3: TGTGCCAGCAGCTTAGCGGGGGGGCGTCTCGAGCAGTACTTC. As protein: CASSLAGGRLEQYF.

This clonotype was detected a few times. CDR3 bases: TGTGCCATCAGCGGAGGTGGGCCTGAAGCTTTCTTT. Translation gives CAISGGGPEAFF. The gene calls are TRBV10-3 and TRBJ1-1; no clear D. V was pared by 6 bases and J by 6 bases, with 11 bases between. Germline assignment: CDR1 ENHRY and CDR2 SYGVKD. This CDR3 contains 12 residues.

This clonotype came up a few times. J is TRBJ1-5 and V is TRBV12-3 or TRBV12-4; D call uncertain. The CDR3 covers 14 residues. The V end was cut by 6 bases, the J end by 2 bases, with 11 bases between. The CDR3 spells CASRRGLRNQPQHF. The CDR3 DNA reads as TGTGCCAGCAGGAGAGGGTTGCGCAATCAGCCCCAGCATTTT.

This rearrangement joins TRBV7-2 to TRBJ1-6, with D unclear. The CDR3 loop spans 15 amino acids. V gave up 3 bases and J gave up 1 base, with 7 bases separating them. Germline values: CDR1 SGHTA, CDR2 FQGNSA. For the CDR3, the DNA is TGTGCCAGCAGCTTTATGGGGTCCTATAATTCACCCCTCCACTTT. Its protein is CASSFMGSYNSPLHF.

The rearrangement joins TRBV15 to TRBJ1-5, with 9 positions matching TRBD1. J gave up 4 bases and V 5 bases, and 0 bases lay outside the gene matches. The CDR3 totals 13 residues. Germline lookup yields CDR1 LNHNV and CDR2 YYDKDF (reference sequence). CDR3 region: CATSGQGNQPQHF. The CDR3 DNA reads as TGTGCCACCAGCGGACAGGGGAATCAGCCCCAGCATTTT.